This T cell receptor (beta chain) emerged from a study of T cell clonotyping in hematopoietic cell transplantation. Study background: Cytoreduction preceded collection of pretransplant recipient samples. Study results and caveats: At the given depth, recipient repertoires were over 95% de novo clonotypes. Graft donor and pretransplant recipient Inverse Simpson Index values predicted broader posttransplant TCR diversity.

With respect to this clone: What it recognizes is unknown.

The method was immunoSEQ multiplex PCR; TCRdb's version includes in-frame clones alone and lacks a portion of them. This table has some 76,000 clones, 90% to 96% appearing once. This CDR3 comprises 14 residues. CDR1 is MNHEY, CDR2 SMNVEV, per germline (reference sequence). V was clipped by 6 bases and J by 0 bases, with 11 bases between them. Described time point: recipient sample about 28 days before transplant, after cytoreduction. Blood collection times were about day -28 and days 30, 100, 180 posttransplant. The TCR was taken from a woman between 45 and 65 years old with acute myeloid leukemia. Some clones in this sample may be carry-over from other donors' samples. The chain joins TRBV27 to TRBJ1-1; D may be TRBD1 (5 bases). Sequenced here: peripheral blood mononuclear cells, sampled before stem cell transplant. CDR3 loop: CASRIGVLNTEAFF. DNA for the CDR3: TGTGCCAGCAGGATAGGGGTTCTGAACACTGAAGCTTTCTTT.